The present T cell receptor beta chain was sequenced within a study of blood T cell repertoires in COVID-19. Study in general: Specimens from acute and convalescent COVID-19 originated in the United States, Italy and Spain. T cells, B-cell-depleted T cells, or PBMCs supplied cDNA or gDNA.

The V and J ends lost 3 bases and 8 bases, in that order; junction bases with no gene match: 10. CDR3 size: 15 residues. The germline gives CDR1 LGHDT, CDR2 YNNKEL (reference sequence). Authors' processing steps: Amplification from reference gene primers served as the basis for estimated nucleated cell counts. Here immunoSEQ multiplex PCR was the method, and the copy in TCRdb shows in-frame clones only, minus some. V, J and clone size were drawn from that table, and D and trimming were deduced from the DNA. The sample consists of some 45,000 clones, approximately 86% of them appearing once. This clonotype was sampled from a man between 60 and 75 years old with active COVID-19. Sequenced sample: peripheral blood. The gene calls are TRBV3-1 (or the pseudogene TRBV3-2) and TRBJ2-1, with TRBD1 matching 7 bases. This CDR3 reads CASSHPGRGKDEQFF. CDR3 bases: TGTGCCAGCAGCCACCCGGGCAGGGGGAAAGATGAGCAGTTCTTC.